This T cell receptor (beta chain) came from a study of metastatic and nonmetastatic thyroid tumors. About the research overall: Across blood and tumor or nodule tissue, repertoires from malignant and benign thyroid patients were compared with one another.

Among the patients, none had received any treatment before thyroid surgery. In the authors' methods: Building a distant-metastasis classifier for papillary thyroid cancer drew on CDR3 differences across clinicopathological groups. TCRdb re-called clones from the PCR reads using MiXCR. TCRdb's processing, not the study's, gives the V and J calls here. The table records around 20,000 clones, roughly 23% of them present only once. Looked up from germline, CDR1 is SGHDT and CDR2 is YYEEEE. This CDR3 has 16 residues. With 0 bases removed from V and 3 bases from J, the gap between germline ends came to 13 bases. This clone has a single count.

This receptor was taken from a male donor with papillary thyroid cancer or a benign thyroid nodule (not recorded which). Some clones in this sample may be carry-over from other donors' samples. V is TRBV5-6 and J is TRBJ1-5; TRBD1 is a possible D gene (5 bases). Material: blood. The DNA for the CDR3 is TGTGCCAGCAGCTTGGAAAGGGACGGAAACAATCAGCCCCAGCATTTT. This encodes CASSLERDGNNQPQHF.